This T cell receptor (beta chain) was recovered during a study of T cells in Graves' hyperthyroidism and ophthalmopathy. In regard to this clonotype: Its antigen is not known.

Study-level results: The model identified upcoming ophthalmopathy a median roughly 6 months ahead of onset.

Preceding any ophthalmopathy symptoms, the blood sample dates from first hyperthyroidism diagnosis. From under 12 ml of fresh peripheral blood, PBMCs were isolated. The CDR3 contains 15 residues. Germline V gene sequence: CDR1 MNHNS, CDR2 SASEGT. Between the trimmed V and J ends, which lost 0 bases and 1 base, there was a span of 9 bases. RNA transcripts were the template for amplifying TCR beta CDR3 regions. An initial round of RT-PCR targeting the TCR CDR3 relied on the HTBI primer set. TCRdb reprocessed the multiplex PCR reads with MiXCR, giving one entry per CDR3 protein. Among more than 250,000 distinct CDR3 sequences listed, over 12% were seen once.

V gene TRBV6-1 combines with J gene TRBJ2-5; D assignment may be TRBD1 or TRBD2 (6 bases each). The sequenced material came from blood. This clonotype originated in a woman aged 45-59 years with Graves' hyperthyroidism that later progressed to Graves' ophthalmopathy. The CDR3 nucleotides read TGTGCCAGCAGTGAAGCGGGGGGCTCCCAAGAGACCCAGTACTTC. This gives the protein CASSEAGGSQETQYF.